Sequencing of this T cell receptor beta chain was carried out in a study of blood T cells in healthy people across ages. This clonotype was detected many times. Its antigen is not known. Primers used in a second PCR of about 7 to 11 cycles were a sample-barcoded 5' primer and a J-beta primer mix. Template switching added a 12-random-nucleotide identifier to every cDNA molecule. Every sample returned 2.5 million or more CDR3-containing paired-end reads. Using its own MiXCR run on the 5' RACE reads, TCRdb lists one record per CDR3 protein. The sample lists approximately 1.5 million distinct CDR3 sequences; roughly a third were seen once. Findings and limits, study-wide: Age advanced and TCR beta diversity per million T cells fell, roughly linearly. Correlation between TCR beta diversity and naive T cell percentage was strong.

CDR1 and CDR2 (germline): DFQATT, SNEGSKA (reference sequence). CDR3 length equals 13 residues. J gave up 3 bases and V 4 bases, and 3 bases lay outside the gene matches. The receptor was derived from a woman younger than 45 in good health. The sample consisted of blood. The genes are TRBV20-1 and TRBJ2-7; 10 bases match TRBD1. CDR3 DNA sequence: TGCAGTGCTAATTGGGACAGGGGCTACGAGCAGTACTTC. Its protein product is CSANWDRGYEQYF.